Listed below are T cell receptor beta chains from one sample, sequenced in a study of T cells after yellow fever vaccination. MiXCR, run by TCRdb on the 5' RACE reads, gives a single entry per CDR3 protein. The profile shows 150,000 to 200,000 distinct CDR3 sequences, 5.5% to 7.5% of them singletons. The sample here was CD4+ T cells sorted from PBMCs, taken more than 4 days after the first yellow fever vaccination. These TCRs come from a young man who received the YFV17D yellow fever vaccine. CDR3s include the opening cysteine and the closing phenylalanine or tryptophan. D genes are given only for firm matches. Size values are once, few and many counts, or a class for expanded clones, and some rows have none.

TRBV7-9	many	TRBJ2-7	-	CASSPRPGPSYEQYF	TGTGCCAGCAGTCCTCGCCCAGGACCCTCCTACGAGCAGTACTTC
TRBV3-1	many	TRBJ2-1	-	CASSQDLGVPFNEQFF	TGTGCCAGCAGCCAAGATTTGGGGGTCCCTTTCAATGAGCAGTTCTTC
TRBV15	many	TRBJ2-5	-	CATSREAQGSGGTQYF	TGTGCCACCAGCAGAGAGGCCCAGGGGAGTGGTGGGACCCAGTACTTC
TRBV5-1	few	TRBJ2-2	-	CASSYGGGGAGELFF	TGCGCCAGCAGCTACGGGGGCGGGGGAGCCGGGGAGCTGTTTTTT
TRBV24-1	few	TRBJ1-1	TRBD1	CATRKAGTGESEAFF	TGTGCCACCCGAAAAGCCGGGACAGGGGAATCTGAAGCTTTCTTT
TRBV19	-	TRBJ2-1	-	CASSIEAASSYNEQFF	TGTGCCAGTAGTATAGAAGCGGCGAGCTCCTACAATGAGCAGTTCTTC
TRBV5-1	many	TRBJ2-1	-	CASSEARSYNEQFF	TGCGCCAGCAGTGAGGCCCGCTCCTACAATGAGCAGTTCTTC
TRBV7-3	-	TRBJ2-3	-	CASSITGLAPFDTQYF	TGTGCCAGCAGTATAACGGGGCTAGCCCCGTTTGATACGCAGTATTTT
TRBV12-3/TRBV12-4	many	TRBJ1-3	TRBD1	CASSLTGANGNTIYF	TGTGCCAGCAGTTTGACAGGGGCTAACGGAAACACCATATATTTT
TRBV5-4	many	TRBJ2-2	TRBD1	CASSLTGVTGELFF	TGTGCCAGCAGCTTAACAGGGGTCACCGGGGAGCTGTTTTTT
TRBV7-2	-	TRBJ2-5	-	CASRAGTGEPQYF	TGTGCCAGCAGGGCCGGGACTGGAGAACCCCAGTACTTC
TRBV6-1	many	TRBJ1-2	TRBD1	CASSRTGGNLYGYTF	TGTGCCAGCAGCCGGACAGGGGGCAACCTTTATGGCTACACCTTC
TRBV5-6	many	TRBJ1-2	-	CASSFPGGYGYTF	TGTGCCAGCAGCTTCCCGGGCGGCTATGGCTACACCTTC
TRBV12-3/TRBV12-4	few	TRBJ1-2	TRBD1	CASSLQGGSGGYTF	TGTGCCAGCAGTTTACAGGGGGGATCGGGCGGCTACACCTTC
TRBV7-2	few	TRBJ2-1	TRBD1	CASRPAGGPNEQFF	TGTGCCAGCAGGCCGGCAGGGGGTCCCAATGAGCAGTTCTTC
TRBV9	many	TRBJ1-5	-	CASSVASDQPQHF	TGTGCCAGCAGCGTAGCTAGCGATCAGCCCCAGCATTTT
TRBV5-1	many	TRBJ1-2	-	CASSLVQGKDYGYTF	TGCGCCAGCAGCTTGGTCCAGGGAAAGGACTATGGCTACACCTTC
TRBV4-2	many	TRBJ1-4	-	CASSQPPVVSDEKLFF	TGTGCCAGCAGCCAGCCTCCGGTGGTTTCCGATGAAAAACTGTTTTTT
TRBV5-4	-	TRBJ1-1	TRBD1	CASSLRDRGETEAFF	TGTGCCAGCAGCTTAAGGGACAGGGGCGAGACTGAAGCTTTCTTT
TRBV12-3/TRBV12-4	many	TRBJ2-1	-	CASSSIGSYNEQFF	TGTGCCAGCAGTTCGATAGGCTCCTACAATGAGCAGTTCTTC
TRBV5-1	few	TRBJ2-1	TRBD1	CASRTGDRGRTLFF	TGCGCCAGCAGAACAGGGGACAGGGGTCGAACACTGTTCTTC
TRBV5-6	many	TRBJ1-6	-	CASSLRVSDSPLHF	TGTGCCAGCAGCTTGCGGGTTTCGGATTCACCCCTCCACTTT
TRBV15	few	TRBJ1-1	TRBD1	CATSSRDRVNTEAFF	TGTGCCACCAGCAGTAGAGACAGGGTTAACACTGAAGCTTTCTTT
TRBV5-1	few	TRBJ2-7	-	CASSETGRSYEQYF	TGCGCCAGCAGCGAGACAGGTCGCTCCTACGAGCAGTACTTC
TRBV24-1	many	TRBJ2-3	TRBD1	CATRGGGDTQYF	TGTGCCACCAGAGGGGGCGGAGATACGCAGTATTTT
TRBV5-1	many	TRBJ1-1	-	CASSPSWAADEAFF	TGCGCCAGCAGCCCCAGTTGGGCGGCTGATGAAGCTTTCTTT
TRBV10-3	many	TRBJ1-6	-	CAISDFRARMNSPLHF	TGTGCCATCAGCGATTTTAGGGCCAGGATGAATTCACCCCTCCACTTT
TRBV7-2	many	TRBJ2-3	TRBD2	CASRRGGLPSTDTQYF	TGTGCCAGCAGGCGCGGGGGGTTGCCTAGCACAGATACGCAGTATTTT
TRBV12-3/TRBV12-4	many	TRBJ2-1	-	CASSSFGGEQFF	TGTGCCAGCAGTTCATTCGGGGGTGAGCAGTTCTTC
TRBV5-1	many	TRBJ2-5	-	CASSRGTPSRFGTRETQYF	TGCGCCAGCAGCCGGGGAACGCCCAGCCGTTTTGGGACCCGAGAGACCCAGTACTTC
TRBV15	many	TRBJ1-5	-	CATSREKLQPQHF	TGTGCCACCAGCAGAGAAAAATTGCAGCCCCAGCATTTT
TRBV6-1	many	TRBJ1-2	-	CASTNVIDGYTF	TGTGCCAGCACCAACGTTATCGATGGCTACACCTTC
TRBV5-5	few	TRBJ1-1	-	CASSPAWVSGEAFF	TGTGCCAGCAGCCCGGCCTGGGTTTCTGGTGAAGCTTTCTTT
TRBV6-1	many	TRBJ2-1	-	CASSASGDEQFF	TGTGCCAGCAGTGCATCCGGCGATGAGCAGTTCTTC
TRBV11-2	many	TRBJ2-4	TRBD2	CASSLGTSGNIQYF	TGTGCCAGCAGCTTAGGGACTAGCGGAAACATTCAGTACTTC
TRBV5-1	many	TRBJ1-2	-	CASSPGMGNYGYTF	TGCGCCAGCAGCCCAGGGATGGGTAACTATGGCTACACCTTC
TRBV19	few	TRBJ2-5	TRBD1	CASSSGQGARGQETQYF	TGTGCCAGTAGTTCAGGGCAGGGGGCGCGTGGCCAAGAGACCCAGTACTTC
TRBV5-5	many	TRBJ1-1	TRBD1	CASSWGTDMNTEAFF	TGTGCCAGCAGCTGGGGGACAGACATGAACACTGAAGCTTTCTTT
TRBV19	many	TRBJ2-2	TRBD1	CASSHARTGSGELFF	TGTGCCAGTAGCCACGCCCGGACAGGGAGCGGGGAGCTGTTTTTT
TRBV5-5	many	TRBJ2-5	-	CASRSRGQETQYF	TGTGCCAGCAGGAGCCGGGGGCAAGAGACCCAGTACTTC
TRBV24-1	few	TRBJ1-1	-	CATSDSGYTEAFF	TGTGCCACCAGTGACTCAGGGTACACTGAAGCTTTCTTT
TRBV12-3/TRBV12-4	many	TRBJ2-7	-	CASSRDGVEQYF	TGTGCCAGCAGCAGGGACGGCGTGGAGCAGTACTTC
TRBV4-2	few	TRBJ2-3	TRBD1	CASSQLGTGQDTQYF	TGTGCCAGCAGCCAACTCGGGACAGGGCAAGATACGCAGTATTTT
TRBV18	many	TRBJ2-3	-	CASSPPSSLATYTQYF	TGTGCCAGCTCACCCCCCAGCTCCTTAGCCACCTATACGCAGTATTTT
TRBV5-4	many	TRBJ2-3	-	CASSLQSGSTDTQYF	TGTGCCAGCAGCTTGCAAAGCGGAAGCACAGATACGCAGTATTTT
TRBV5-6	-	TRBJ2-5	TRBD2	CASSLEGASGGAYSETQYF	TGTGCCAGCAGCTTGGAAGGGGCTAGCGGGGGAGCTTACAGCGAGACCCAGTACTTC